This passage covers 30 T cell receptor beta chains from one sample sequenced in a study of blood T cell repertoires in COVID-19. Method: immunoSEQ multiplex PCR; TCRdb's copy keeps in-frame clones and lacks some. The table has about 310,000 clones, around 87% seen once; the top ten hold less than 9.5%. Sequenced sample: peripheral blood. The receptors come from a woman in her forties or fifties who had recovered from COVID-19.

V usage is TRBV28 and J usage is TRBJ2-3; D perhaps matches TRBD1 (6 bases). In germline, CDR1 is MDHEN, CDR2 SYDVKM. With 5 bases removed from V and 3 bases from J, the gap between germline ends came to 15 bases. The CDR3 is 15 residues long. The CDR3 here is CASSPAWGQTDTQYF. The CDR3 DNA reads as TGTGCCAGCAGTCCCGCTTGGGGGCAAACAGATACGCAGTATTTT. The variable domain in full, completed from reference TRBV28 and TRBJ2-3, reads DVKVTQSSRYLVKRTGEKVFLECVQDMDHENMFWYRQDPGLGLRLIYFSYDVKMKEKGDIPEGYSVSREKKERFSLILESASTNQTSMYLCASSPAWGQTDTQYFGPGTRLTVL.

J is TRBJ1-6 and V is TRBV3-1 (or the pseudogene TRBV3-2), with TRBD1 identical over 7 bases. V lost 3 bases and J lost 12; bases outside the gene matches: 2. The CDR3 is 12 amino acids. Germline V CDR1 and CDR2: LGHDT, YNNKEL (reference sequence). For the CDR3, the DNA is TGTGCCAGCAGCCAGGGGGACAGACCCCTCCACTTT. As protein: CASSQGDRPLHF.

In its sample, this clone was seen a few times. The chain recombines TRBV10-3 with TRBJ1-6, with D tentatively TRBD1 (5 bases). V shed 4 bases and J shed 7 bases, with 17 bases lying between them. This CDR3 comprises 16 residues. The V gene's germline CDR1 is ENHRY and CDR2 SYGVKD. CDR3 sequence reads: CAISAYSGTDNSPLHF. In nucleotides, the CDR3 is TGTGCCATCAGTGCTTACTCCGGGACTGACAATTCACCCCTCCACTTT.

This chain links TRBV13 with TRBJ1-1; 7 bases are shared with TRBD1. The CDR3 covers 13 residues. The trim removed 2 bases at V and 3 bases at J, leaving 0 bases unmatched. The germline V gene has CDR1 PRHDT and CDR2 FYEKMQ (reference sequence). CDR3 coding DNA: TGTGCCAGCAGCTTAACAGGGGACACTGAAGCTTTCTTT. This codes for CASSLTGDTEAFF.

The rearrangement joins TRBV29-1 to TRBJ1-3, with TRBD1 as a possible D gene (6 bases). The V end was cut by 7 bases, the J end by 9 bases, with 22 bases between. The CDR3 consists of 14 residues. Germline V gene lookup returns CDR1 SQVTM and CDR2 ANQGSEA. CDR3 DNA sequence: TGCAGCGCCCAAACGGGGGGCTACGGGGGCACCATATATTTT. This translates into CSAQTGGYGGTIYF. Based on the CDR3 plus reference TRBV29-1 and TRBJ1-3, the full variable domain is SAVISQKPSRDICQRGTSLTIQCQVDSQVTMMFWYRQQPGQSLTLIATANQGSEATYESGFVIDKFPISRPNLTFSTLTVSNMSPEDSSIYLCSAQTGGYGGTIYFGEGSWLTVV.

This clone showed up just once. V gene TRBV24-1 combines with J gene TRBJ2-5; the D is unclear. The CDR3 is 14 residues long. Germline loops: CDR1 KGHDR, CDR2 SFDVKD. Trimming took off 7 bases at V and 5 bases at J, with 16 bases between the two ends. In DNA, the CDR3 is TGTGCCACCAGCGGTGACTCTCCCTGGGAGACCCAGTACTTC. Translation: CATSGDSPWETQYF.

V usage is TRBV7-9 and J usage is TRBJ1-6; TRBD1 matches at 8 bases. Trimming removed 8 bases from V and 5 bases from J; junction bases left unmatched: 8. This CDR3 has 15 residues. CDR1 SEHNR and CDR2 FQNEAQ come from the germline V gene (reference sequence). For the CDR3, the DNA is TGTGCCAGCCCAGGACAGGGCGAGGATAATTCACCCCTCCACTTT. Translated, it gives CASPGQGEDNSPLHF.

V gene TRBV19 combines with J gene TRBJ2-7, with 9 bases aligning to TRBD1. Trimming cost V 5 bases and J 4 bases; bases outside gene matches: 9. The CDR3 is 15 amino acids. Germline CDR1 LNHDA, CDR2 SQIVND (reference sequence). CDR3 DNA: TGTGCCAGTAGTCAGGGGACAGGGATTAGTTACGAGCAGTACTTC. Translation: CASSQGTGISYEQYF.

V gene TRBV19 combines with J gene TRBJ2-4; possible D gene TRBD2, 6 bases. The CDR3 is 21 amino acids. With 3 bases removed from V and 1 base from J, the gap between germline ends came to 28 bases. Germline CDR1 LNHDA, CDR2 SQIVND (reference sequence). The CDR3 here is CASSISKKGVRGTGAKNIQYF. For the CDR3, the DNA is TGTGCCAGTAGTATTTCGAAAAAAGGGGTTCGCGGGACTGGTGCCAAAAACATTCAGTACTTC.

A single count supports this clone. This chain links TRBV3-1 (or the pseudogene TRBV3-2) with TRBJ2-2, with 7 bases fitting TRBD2. The V gene end was trimmed by 4 bases and the J gene end by 1 base; junction bases not matched to a gene: 3. This CDR3 contains 15 residues. The germline V gene has CDR1 LGHDT and CDR2 YNNKEL (reference sequence). The CDR3 region is CASSPIAGNTGELFF. CDR3 coding DNA: TGTGCCAGCAGCCCGATAGCGGGGAACACCGGGGAGCTGTTTTTT.

The V call is TRBV7-6, the J call TRBJ2-7, with 7 bases matching TRBD1. This CDR3 comprises 15 residues. The V gene's germline CDR1 is SGHVS and CDR2 FNYEAQ. V lost 5 bases, J lost 2 bases, and 9 bases stayed unmatched. This chain's CDR3 is CASSEGTDYTYEQYF. CDR3 nucleotide sequence: TGTGCCAGCAGCGAAGGGACAGACTACACCTACGAGCAGTACTTC. Full variable domain (outside the CDR3, taken from reference TRBV7-6 and TRBJ2-7): GAGVSQSPRYKVTKRGQDVALRCDPISGHVSLYWYRQALGQGPEFLTYFNYEAQQDKSGLPNDRFSAERPEGSISTLTIQRTEQRDSAMYRCASSEGTDYTYEQYFGPGTRLTVT.

The DNA of the CDR3 is TGTGCCAGCAGTTCTTTCCCTTCACCCCTCCACTTT. Translating it yields CASSSFPSPLHF. The chain links TRBV6-2 or TRBV6-3 to TRBJ1-6; D unclear. Germline CDR1 is MNHEY and CDR2 is SVGEGT. Trimming left V 4 bases short and J 9 bases short, with 7 bases between. The CDR3 extends over 12 amino acids.

The chain joins TRBV20-1 to TRBJ2-1; 11 nucleotides line up with TRBD2. V dropped 3 bases and J dropped 6; count of bases not matched to a gene: 4. CDR1 is DFQATT and CDR2 is SNEGSKA in the germline V gene (reference sequence). The CDR3 is 14 amino acids. CDR3 loop: CSASRSGGANEQFF. The CDR3 nucleotides read TGCAGTGCTAGTCGTAGCGGGGGGGCCAATGAGCAGTTCTTC.

The rearrangement uses TRBV19 and TRBJ2-7; maybe TRBD1 (6 bases). CDR1 LNHDA and CDR2 SQIVND come from the germline V gene (reference sequence). The V end lost 4 bases, the J end lost 4 bases, and 20 bases lay between the germline ends. This CDR3 comprises 16 residues. The CDR3 sequence is CASSRGARGLSYEQYF. CDR3 nucleotide sequence: TGTGCCAGTAGTAGAGGGGCGAGGGGGTTGTCTTACGAGCAGTACTTC.

As regards this clone: The same CDR3 can be traced to other DNA sequences in this sample. The chain carries TRBV2 and TRBJ2-7, with TRBD2 as a possible D gene (5 bases). With 5 bases removed from V and 4 bases from J, the gap between germline ends came to 6 bases. CDR3 length: 11 amino acids. The germline V gene has CDR1 SNHLY and CDR2 FYNNEI. The CDR3 DNA reads TGTGCCAGCAGTAGGGAGTACGAGCAGTACTTC. Translating it yields CASSREYEQYF.

This clone was recorded only once. The chain recombines TRBV28 with TRBJ1-2, with D possibly being TRBD1 (5 bases). The CDR3 extends over 14 amino acids. Trimming cost V 8 bases and J 4 bases, with 17 bases left between them. The germline gives CDR1 MDHEN, CDR2 SYDVKM. CDR3 nucleotides: TGTGCCAGCGGCGGACAAGGTCGGATCTATGGCTACACCTTC. It yields the protein CASGGQGRIYGYTF.

J is TRBJ2-6 and V is TRBV7-2, with D perhaps TRBD1 (5 bases). CDR3 length equals 15 residues. Germline V gives CDR1 SGHTA, CDR2 FQGNSA. V shed 4 bases and J shed 4 bases, with 11 bases lying between them. DNA for the CDR3: TGTGCCAGCAGCTCTGATCGGACAGGGGCCAACGTCCTGACTTTC. Translated: CASSSDRTGANVLTF.

CDR3 amino acids: CASSLESGEAYEQYF. CDR3 bases: TGTGCCAGCAGCTTAGAGTCAGGGGAAGCCTACGAGCAGTACTTC. The chain carries TRBV11-3 and TRBJ2-7, with D possibly being TRBD1 (6 bases). With 0 bases removed from V and 2 bases from J, the gap between germline ends came to 11 bases. CDR3 size: 15 residues. The germline V gene encodes CDR1 SGHNT and CDR2 YENEEA. Variable domain in full (rest from reference TRBV11-3 and TRBJ2-7): EAGVVQSPRYKIIEKKQPVAFWCNPISGHNTLYWYLQNLGQGPELLIRYENEEAVDDSQLPKDRFSAERLKGVDSTLKIQPAELGDSAVYLCASSLESGEAYEQYFGPGTRLTVT.

The CDR3 loop is CSAIHRDRSSGELFF. CDR3 bases: TGCAGCGCCATACACCGGGACAGGTCGAGCGGGGAGCTGTTTTTT. V gene TRBV29-1 combines with J gene TRBJ2-2; TRBD1 matches at 8 bases. The V gene end was trimmed by 7 bases and the J gene end by 7 bases; junction bases not matched to a gene: 14. The CDR3 has 15 amino acids. Germline assignment: CDR1 SQVTM and CDR2 ANQGSEA.

There are a few counts of this clone. The CDR3 nucleotides are TGTGCCAGCAGTTTAAACTGGGGAGGCGACTATGGCTACACCTTC. Its protein product is CASSLNWGGDYGYTF. V usage is TRBV6-2 or TRBV6-3 and J usage is TRBJ1-2, with D unclear. CDR3 size: 15 residues. In germline, CDR1 is MNHEY, CDR2 SVGEGT. V gave up 4 bases and J gave up 3 bases, with 15 bases separating them.

This chain links TRBV5-6 with TRBJ2-1, with TRBD2 as a possible D gene (5 bases). Germline lookup yields CDR1 SGHDT and CDR2 YYEEEE. This CDR3 region has 15 residues. Deletions cut 1 base from V and 5 bases from J, with 13 bases between. The CDR3 loop reads CASSLFRGPDNEQFF. CDR3 DNA sequence: TGTGCCAGCAGCTTGTTCAGAGGGCCCGACAATGAGCAGTTCTTC. Complete variable domain (other parts from reference TRBV5-6 and TRBJ2-1): DAGVTQSPTHLIKTRGQQVTLRCSPKSGHDTVSWYQQALGQGPQFIFQYYEEEERQRGNFPDRFSGHQFPNYSSELNVNALLLGDSALYLCASSLFRGPDNEQFFGPGTRLTVL.

This clone was counted a single time. The CDR3 reads CASSETTGSTDTQYF. In DNA, the CDR3 is TGCGCCAGCAGCGAAACGACAGGGAGCACAGATACGCAGTATTTT. V is TRBV5-1 and J is TRBJ2-3, with 7 bases that match TRBD1. CDR1 and CDR2 from the germline V gene are SGHRS and YFSETQ. Trimming removed 4 bases from V and 0 bases from J; junction bases left unmatched: 5. The length of the CDR3 is 15 residues.

This chain joins TRBV4-3 and TRBJ1-2; TRBD1 matches 7 bases. Losses at the gene ends were 3 bases for V and 2 bases for J; bases not matched to a gene: 6. The V gene's germline CDR1 is LGHNA and CDR2 YSLEER. The CDR3 is 15 residues long. The CDR3: CASSQNRGANYGYTF. The CDR3 DNA follows: TGCGCCAGCAGCCAGAACAGGGGAGCGAACTATGGCTACACCTTC.

This sequence joins TRBV9 and TRBJ2-4, with D maybe TRBD2 (5 bases). V was cut by 0 bases and J by 8 bases, with 15 bases left in between. The length of the CDR3 is 15 residues. The germline V gene has CDR1 SGDLS and CDR2 YYNGEE. The CDR3 DNA is TGTGCCAGCAGCGTAGACTCAGGACTCCCCTACATTCAGTACTTC. It is translated as CASSVDSGLPYIQYF. Combining the CDR3 with reference TRBV9 and TRBJ2-4 gives the whole variable domain DSGVTQTPKHLITATGQRVTLRCSPRSGDLSVYWYQQSLDQGLQFLIQYYNGEERAKGNILERFSAQQFPDLHSELNLSSLELGDSALYFCASSVDSGLPYIQYFGAGTRLSVL.

The chain joins TRBV4-3 to TRBJ2-1, with a tentative D call TRBD1 (6 bases). Germline CDR1 is LGHNA and CDR2 is YSLEER. This CDR3 is built from 15 residues. Trimming cost V 1 base and J 4 bases, with 11 bases left between them. CDR3 sequence: CASSQVRGWYNEQFF. CDR3 bases: TGCGCCAGCAGCCAAGTCAGGGGCTGGTACAATGAGCAGTTCTTC.

The V and J genes are TRBV9 and TRBJ1-1; weak D call: TRBD1 (6 bases). Trimming removed 3 bases at V and 1 base at J, with 10 bases between. The CDR3 runs 14 residues. CDR1 SGDLS and CDR2 YYNGEE come from the germline V gene. Here the CDR3 reads CASSGQGPNTEAFF. DNA of the CDR3: TGTGCCAGCAGCGGTCAGGGGCCGAACACTGAAGCTTTCTTT.

The V and J genes are TRBV3-1 (or the pseudogene TRBV3-2) and TRBJ1-5, with unresolved D. The CDR3 sequence is 15 residues long. Per germline, CDR1 LGHDT and CDR2 YNNKEL (reference sequence). Trimming shortened V by 0 bases and J by 3 bases, and 9 bases separated the two germline ends. The CDR3 sequence: CASSQEVGDNQPQHF. CDR3 nucleotides: TGTGCCAGCAGCCAAGAGGTCGGGGACAATCAGCCCCAGCATTTT.

The chain has TRBV27 and TRBJ1-5; 8 bases align to TRBD1. V trimming: 5 bases; J trimming: 5 bases; junction bases outside the gene matches: 5. CDR1 MNHEY and CDR2 SMNVEV come from the germline V gene (reference sequence). There are 14 residues in the CDR3. The CDR3 DNA follows: TGTGCCAGCAGTGGTACGACAGGGGATCAGCCCCAGCATTTT. Its translation: CASSGTTGDQPQHF.

The chain couples TRBV6-6 to TRBJ1-4; maybe TRBD1 (5 bases). V was trimmed by 6 bases and J by 6 bases, leaving 14 bases between them. The CDR3 spans 14 residues. Germline CDR1 MNHNY, CDR2 SVGAGI (reference sequence). The CDR3 DNA follows: TGTGCCAGCAGCCCGCGGGGGGTTCATGAAAAACTGTTTTTT. Translation: CASSPRGVHEKLFF.

V gene TRBV3-1 (or the pseudogene TRBV3-2) combines with J gene TRBJ1-2, with 7 bases fitting TRBD1. V shed 4 bases, J shed 4 bases, and the junction held 9 bases outside the gene matches. The CDR3 spans 15 residues. The germline gives CDR1 LGHDT, CDR2 YNNKEL (reference sequence). The CDR3 DNA reads TGTGCCAGCAGCCTTCCGGGACAGCCCTTCTATGGCTACACCTTC. Its protein product is CASSLPGQPFYGYTF.